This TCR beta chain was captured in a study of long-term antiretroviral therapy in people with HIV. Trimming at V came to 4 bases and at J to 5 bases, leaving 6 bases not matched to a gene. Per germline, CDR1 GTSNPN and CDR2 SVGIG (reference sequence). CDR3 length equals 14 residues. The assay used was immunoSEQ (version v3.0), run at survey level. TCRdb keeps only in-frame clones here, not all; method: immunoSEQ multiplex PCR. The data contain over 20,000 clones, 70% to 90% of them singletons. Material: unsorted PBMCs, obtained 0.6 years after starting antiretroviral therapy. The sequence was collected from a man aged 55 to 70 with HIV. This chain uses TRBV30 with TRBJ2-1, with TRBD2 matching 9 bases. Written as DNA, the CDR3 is TGTGCCTGGAACCTAGCGGGACTCAACAATGAGCAGTTCTTC. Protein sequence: CAWNLAGLNNEQFF.